The T cell receptor (beta chain) under discussion was sequenced for a study of shared clonotypes between healthy human individuals. For the study at large: Three plates were used per donor for CD4 naive, three for CD4 memory, two for CD8 naive and one for CD8 memory.

Worth noting for this clone: Its antigen is unknown.

Naivety among CD8 cells was defined by CD45RO negativity and positive CCR7 selection, thereby excluding terminally differentiated effector memory CD45RA+ cells. Findings and limits, study-wide: Owing to a small donor count, the genetic and exposure-history diversity represented was limited. Some naive CD4 clonotypes, about 5%, turned up in common across a few donors.

The germline gives CDR1 SGHDT, CDR2 YYEEEE. The CDR3 has 19 amino acids. V gave up 1 base and J gave up 3 bases, with 23 bases separating them. The data were produced by immunoSEQ multiplex PCR, yet TCRdb's version contains in-frame clones alone and is incomplete. Of about 1,900,000 clones detected, about 94% appear once; the ten largest clones hold approximately 1.2%. Sequences were obtained from naive CD8+ T cells sorted from blood. This sequence joins TRBV5-6 and TRBJ2-4; D is possibly TRBD1 (5 bases). This clonotype was sampled from a man younger than 35 in good health. The DNA for the CDR3 is TGTGCCAGCAGCTTGCCCCCAGGGTGGGGCACAGGTGACAAAAACATTCAGTACTTC. This gives the protein CASSLPPGWGTGDKNIQYF.